This T cell receptor beta chain was observed in a study of CD4 T cells in relation to SARS-CoV-2 and coronaviruses. This CDR3 has 12 residues. Germline trimming cut 6 bases from V and 6 bases from J; bases unmatched to any gene: 3. Germline CDR1 MDHEN, CDR2 SYDVKM. Using immunoSEQ multiplex PCR, the repertoire was profiled, and TCRdb retains in-frame clones only, with some absent. The data show some 60,000 clones, approximately 90% seen once. The sequenced material came from naive CD4+ T cells from PBMCs. Stated subset: naive CD4+ T cells isolated by negative enrichment. This sequence originates from an adult with COVID-19. The chain uses TRBV28 and TRBJ1-1; TRBD1 agrees at 8 bases. CDR3 bases: TGTGCCAGCAGGGGGACAGGCTCTGAAGCTTTCTTT. Protein sequence: CASRGTGSEAFF.